This record concerns one TCR beta chain sequence. Antigen: not known. The germline V gene has CDR1 LNHDA and CDR2 SQIVND (reference sequence). CDR3 length: 13 residues. Trimming shortened V by 8 bases and J by 2 bases, and 12 bases separated the two germline ends. These data originate in a study of vaccination and CD4 T cells after COVID-19. The sample's treatment: roughly 11-day PBMC culture with coronavirus spike peptide pools or control peptides (ViraFEST assay). After culture for around ten days, isolation of CD4+ T cells was performed by negative selection. Sequencing of cultured CD4+ T cell DNA used the Oncomine TCR Beta short-read assay. In this case, cultured CD4+ T cells provided the extracted genomic DNA. Each CDR3 protein is one row after TCRdb ran MiXCR on the PCR reads. In the table there are about 14,000 distinct CDR3 sequences, around a third of which are singletons.

The receptor's source is a human donor who had recovered from COVID-19. The chain couples TRBV19 to TRBJ1-2; the D gene is possibly TRBD1 (5 bases). The source material was CD4+ T cells from blood, cultured in vitro, sampled after SARS-CoV-2 vaccination. The CDR3 sequence: CASARDGNYGYTF. CDR3 nucleotide sequence: TGTGCCAGTGCACGGGACGGAAACTATGGCTACACCTTC. Supplemented by reference TRBV19 and TRBJ1-2, the full variable domain reads DGGITQSPKYLFRKEGQNVTLSCEQNLNHDAMYWYRQDPGQGLRLIYYSQIVNDFQKGDIAEGYSVSREKKESFPLTVTSAQKNPTAFYLCASARDGNYGYTFGSGTRLTVV.